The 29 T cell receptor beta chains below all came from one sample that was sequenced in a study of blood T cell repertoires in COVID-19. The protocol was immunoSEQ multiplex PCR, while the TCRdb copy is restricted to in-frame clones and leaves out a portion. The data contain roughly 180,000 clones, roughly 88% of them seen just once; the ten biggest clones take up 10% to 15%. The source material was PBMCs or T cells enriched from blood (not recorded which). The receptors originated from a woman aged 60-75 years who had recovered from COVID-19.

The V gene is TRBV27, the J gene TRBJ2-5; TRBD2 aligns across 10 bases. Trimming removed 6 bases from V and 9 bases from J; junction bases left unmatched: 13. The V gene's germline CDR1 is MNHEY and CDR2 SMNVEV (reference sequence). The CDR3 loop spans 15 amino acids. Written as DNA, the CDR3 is TGTGCCAGCAGACCTACCTCGGGACTAGCGTCGGCCCAGTACTTC. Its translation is CASRPTSGLASAQYF.

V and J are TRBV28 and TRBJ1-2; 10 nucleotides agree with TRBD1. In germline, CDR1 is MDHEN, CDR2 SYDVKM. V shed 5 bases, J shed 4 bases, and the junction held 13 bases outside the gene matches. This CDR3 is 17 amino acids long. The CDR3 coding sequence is TGTGCCAGCAGTGGGAGGGCGACAGGGGGCTTTAGCTATGGCTACACCTTC. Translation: CASSGRATGGFSYGYTF.

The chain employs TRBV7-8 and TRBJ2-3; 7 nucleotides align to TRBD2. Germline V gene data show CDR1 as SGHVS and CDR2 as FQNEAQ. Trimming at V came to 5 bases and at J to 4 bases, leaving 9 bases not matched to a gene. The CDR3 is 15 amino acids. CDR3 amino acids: CASSPLRRGSDTQYF. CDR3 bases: TGTGCCAGCAGCCCACTCCGGCGGGGGTCAGATACGCAGTATTTT.

Here the CDR3 DNA reads TGTGCCAGCAGCCAACAGGGTGGATCCTATAATTCACCCCTCCACTTT. Encoded protein: CASSQQGGSYNSPLHF. This chain joins TRBV14 and TRBJ1-6; D is perhaps TRBD1 (5 bases). The CDR3 has 16 residues. The germline CDR1 and CDR2 sequences are SGHDN and FVKESK. The V end lost 2 bases, the J end lost 1 base, and 9 bases lay between the germline ends.

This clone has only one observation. CDR3 coding DNA: TGTGCCAGTTGCCGGTTACCCAGGGAAAAACTGTTTTTT. It specifies CASCRLPREKLFF. This chain connects TRBV6-5 to TRBJ1-4; D remains ambiguous. Germline V gene data show CDR1 as MNHEY and CDR2 as SVGAGI. V lost 9 bases and J 8 bases, leaving 16 bases between the germline ends. This CDR3 contains 13 residues.

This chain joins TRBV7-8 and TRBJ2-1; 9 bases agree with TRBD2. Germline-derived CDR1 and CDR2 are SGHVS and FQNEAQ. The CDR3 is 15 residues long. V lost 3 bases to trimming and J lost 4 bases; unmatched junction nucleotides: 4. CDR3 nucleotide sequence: TGTGCCAGCAGCTTTAGCGGGAGCTGGTACAATGAGCAGTTCTTC. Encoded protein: CASSFSGSWYNEQFF.

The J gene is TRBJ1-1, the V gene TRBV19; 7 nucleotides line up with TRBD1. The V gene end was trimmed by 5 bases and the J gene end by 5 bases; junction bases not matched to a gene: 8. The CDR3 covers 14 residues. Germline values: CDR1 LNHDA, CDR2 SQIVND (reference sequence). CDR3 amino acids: CASSSTGKRTEAFF. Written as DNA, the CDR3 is TGTGCCAGTAGTTCGACAGGGAAGAGAACTGAAGCTTTCTTT.

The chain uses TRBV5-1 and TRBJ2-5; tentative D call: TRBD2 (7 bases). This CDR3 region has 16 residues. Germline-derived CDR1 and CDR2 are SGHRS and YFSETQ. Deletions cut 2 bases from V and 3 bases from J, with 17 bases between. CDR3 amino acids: CASSLLRGGAEETQYF. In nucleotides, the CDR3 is TGCGCCAGCAGCTTATTAAGAGGGGGGGCCGAAGAGACCCAGTACTTC.

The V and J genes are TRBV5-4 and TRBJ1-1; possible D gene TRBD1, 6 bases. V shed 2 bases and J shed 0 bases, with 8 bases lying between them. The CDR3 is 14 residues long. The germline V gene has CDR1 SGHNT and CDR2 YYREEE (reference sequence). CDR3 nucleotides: TGTGCCAGCAGCTTCGGACAGATGAACACTGAAGCTTTCTTT. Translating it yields CASSFGQMNTEAFF. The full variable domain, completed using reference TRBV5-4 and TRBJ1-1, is ETGVTQSPTHLIKTRGQQVTLRCSSQSGHNTVSWYQQALGQGPQFIFQYYREEENGRGNFPPRFSGLQFPNYSSELNVNALELDDSALYLCASSFGQMNTEAFFGQGTRLTVV.

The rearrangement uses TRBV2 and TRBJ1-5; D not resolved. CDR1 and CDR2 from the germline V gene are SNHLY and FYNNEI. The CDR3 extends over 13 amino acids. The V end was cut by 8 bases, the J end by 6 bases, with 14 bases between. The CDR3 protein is CASGEEGGQPQHF. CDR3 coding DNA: TGTGCCAGCGGCGAGGAGGGAGGTCAGCCCCAGCATTTT. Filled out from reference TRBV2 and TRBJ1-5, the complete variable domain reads EPEVTQTPSHQVTQMGQEVILRCVPISNHLYFYWYRQILGQKVEFLVSFYNNEISEKSEIFDDQFSVERPDGSNFTLKIRSTKLEDSAMYFCASGEEGGQPQHFGDGTRLSIL.

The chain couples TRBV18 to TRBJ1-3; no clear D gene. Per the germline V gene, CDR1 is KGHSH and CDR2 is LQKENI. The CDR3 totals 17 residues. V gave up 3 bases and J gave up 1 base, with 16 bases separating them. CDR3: CASSPDYRGGSGNTIYF. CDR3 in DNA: TGTGCCAGCTCACCGGATTATCGGGGAGGTTCTGGAAACACCATATATTTT.

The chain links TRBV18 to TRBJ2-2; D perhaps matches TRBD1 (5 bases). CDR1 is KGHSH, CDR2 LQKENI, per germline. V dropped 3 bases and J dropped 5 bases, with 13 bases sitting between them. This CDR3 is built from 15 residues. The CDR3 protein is CASSPMASGTGELFF. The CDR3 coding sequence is TGTGCCAGCTCACCGATGGCCTCAGGGACCGGGGAGCTGTTTTTT. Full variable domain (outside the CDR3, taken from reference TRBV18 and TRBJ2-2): NAGVMQNPRHLVRRRGQEARLRCSPMKGHSHVYWYRQLPEEGLKFMVYLQKENIIDESGMPKERFSAEFPKEGPSILRIQQVVRGDSAAYFCASSPMASGTGELFFGEGSRLTVL.

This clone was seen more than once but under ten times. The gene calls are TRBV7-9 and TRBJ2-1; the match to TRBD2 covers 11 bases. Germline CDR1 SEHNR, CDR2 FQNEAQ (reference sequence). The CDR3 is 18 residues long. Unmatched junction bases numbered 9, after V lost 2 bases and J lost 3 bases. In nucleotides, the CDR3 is TGTGCCAGCAGCTTATTAGCGGGGGGGCCGTCCCGCTACAATGAGCAGTTCTTC. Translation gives CASSLLAGGPSRYNEQFF.

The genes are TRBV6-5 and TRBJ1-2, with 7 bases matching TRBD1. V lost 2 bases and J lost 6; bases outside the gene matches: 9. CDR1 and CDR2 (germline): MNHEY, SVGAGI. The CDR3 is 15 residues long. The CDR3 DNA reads TGTGCCAGCAGTTACACGATGGGACAGACTGATGGCTACACCTTC. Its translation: CASSYTMGQTDGYTF.

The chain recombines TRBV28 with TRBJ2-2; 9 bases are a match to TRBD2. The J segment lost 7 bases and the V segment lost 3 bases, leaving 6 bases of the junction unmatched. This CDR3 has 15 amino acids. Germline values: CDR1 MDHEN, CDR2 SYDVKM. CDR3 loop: CASSFAGGESGELFF. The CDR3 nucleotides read TGTGCCAGCAGTTTCGCGGGAGGGGAGAGCGGGGAGCTGTTTTTT.

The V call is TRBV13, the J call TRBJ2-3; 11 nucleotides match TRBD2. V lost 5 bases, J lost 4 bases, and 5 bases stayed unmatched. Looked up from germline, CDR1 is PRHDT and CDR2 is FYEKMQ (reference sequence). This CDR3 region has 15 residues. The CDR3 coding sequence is TGTGCCAGCAGCCCCGGACTAGCGGGTGCAGATACGCAGTATTTT. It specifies CASSPGLAGADTQYF.

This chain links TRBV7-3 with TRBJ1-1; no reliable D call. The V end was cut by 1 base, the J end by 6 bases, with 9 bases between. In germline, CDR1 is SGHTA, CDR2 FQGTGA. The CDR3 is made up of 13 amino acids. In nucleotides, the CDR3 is TGTGCCAGCAGCTTAAGGCAGACTTCTGAAGCTTTCTTT. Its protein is CASSLRQTSEAFF.

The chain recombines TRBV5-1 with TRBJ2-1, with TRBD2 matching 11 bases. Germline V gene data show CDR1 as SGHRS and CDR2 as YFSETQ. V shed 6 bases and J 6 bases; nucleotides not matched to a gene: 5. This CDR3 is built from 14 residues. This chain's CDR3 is CASMGSGGANEQFF. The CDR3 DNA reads TGCGCCAGCATGGGTAGCGGGGGGGCCAATGAGCAGTTCTTC.

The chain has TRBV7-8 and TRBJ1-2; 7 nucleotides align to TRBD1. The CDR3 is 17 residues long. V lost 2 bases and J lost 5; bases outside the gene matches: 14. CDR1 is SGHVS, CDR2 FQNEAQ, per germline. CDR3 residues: CASSLYGQAIVHYGYTF. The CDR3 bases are TGTGCCAGCAGCTTATATGGACAGGCTATAGTTCATTATGGCTACACCTTC. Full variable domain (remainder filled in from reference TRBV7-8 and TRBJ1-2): GAGVSQSPRYKVAKRGQDVALRCDPISGHVSLFWYQQALGQGPEFLTYFQNEAQLDKSGLPSDRFFAERPEGSVSTLKIQRTQQEDSAVYLCASSLYGQAIVHYGYTFGSGTRLTVV.

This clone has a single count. CDR3 in amino acids: CASSPGLAGTLSSYNEQFF. CDR3 coding DNA: TGCGCCAGCAGCCCTGGACTAGCGGGGACTCTGAGCTCCTACAATGAGCAGTTCTTC. This chain links TRBV4-1 with TRBJ2-1; 12 nucleotides align to TRBD2. The CDR3 is made up of 19 amino acids. V was clipped by 4 bases and J by 0 bases; unmatched bases: 10. Germline V lookup: CDR1 MGHRA, CDR2 YSYEKL.

CDR3 amino acids: CASSQRGDNSPLHF. DNA for the CDR3: TGTGCCAGCAGCCAGCGGGGGGATAATTCACCCCTCCACTTT. This chain connects TRBV3-1 (or the pseudogene TRBV3-2) to TRBJ1-6; tentatively, D is TRBD1 (5 bases). CDR1 and CDR2 from the germline V gene are LGHDT and YNNKEL (reference sequence). The CDR3 is made up of 14 amino acids. V was shortened by 3 bases and J by 5 bases, with 8 bases between the two germline ends.

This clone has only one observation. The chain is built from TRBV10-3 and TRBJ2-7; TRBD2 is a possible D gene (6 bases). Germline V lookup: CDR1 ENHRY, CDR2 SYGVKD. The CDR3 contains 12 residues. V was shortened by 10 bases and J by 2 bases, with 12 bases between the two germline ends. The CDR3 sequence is CATGTPTYEQYF. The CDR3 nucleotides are TGTGCCACCGGGACTCCCACCTACGAGCAGTACTTC.

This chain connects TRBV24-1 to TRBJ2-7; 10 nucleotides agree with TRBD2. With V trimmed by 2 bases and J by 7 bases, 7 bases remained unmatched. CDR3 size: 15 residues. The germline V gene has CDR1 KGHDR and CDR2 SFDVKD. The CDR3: CATSDSASGSGEQYF. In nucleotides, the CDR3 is TGTGCCACCAGTGATTCGGCTAGCGGGAGTGGGGAGCAGTACTTC.

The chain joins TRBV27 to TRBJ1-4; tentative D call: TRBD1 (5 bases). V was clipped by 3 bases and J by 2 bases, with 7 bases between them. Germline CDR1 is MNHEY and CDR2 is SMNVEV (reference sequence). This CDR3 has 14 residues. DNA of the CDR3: TGTGCCAGCAGTTTTGGGGCGACTAATGAAAAACTGTTTTTT. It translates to CASSFGATNEKLFF.

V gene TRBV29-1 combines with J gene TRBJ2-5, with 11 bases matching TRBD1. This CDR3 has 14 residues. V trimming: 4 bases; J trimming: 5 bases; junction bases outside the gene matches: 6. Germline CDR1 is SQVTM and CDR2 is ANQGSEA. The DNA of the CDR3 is TGCAGCGTTGTCCCGGGACAGGGGGGGGAGACCCAGTACTTC. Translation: CSVVPGQGGETQYF.

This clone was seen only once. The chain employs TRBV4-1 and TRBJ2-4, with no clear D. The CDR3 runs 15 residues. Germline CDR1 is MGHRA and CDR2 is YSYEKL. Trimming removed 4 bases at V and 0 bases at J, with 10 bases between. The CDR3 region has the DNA TGCGCCAGCAGCCCAACTATTTTAGCCAAAAACATTCAGTACTTC. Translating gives CASSPTILAKNIQYF.

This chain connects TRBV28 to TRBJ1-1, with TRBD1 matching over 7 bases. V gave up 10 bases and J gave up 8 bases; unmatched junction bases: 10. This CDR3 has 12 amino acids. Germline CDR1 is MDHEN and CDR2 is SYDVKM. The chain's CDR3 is CATSGQNLEAFF. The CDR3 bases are TGTGCCACCTCGGGACAGAATTTGGAAGCTTTCTTT.

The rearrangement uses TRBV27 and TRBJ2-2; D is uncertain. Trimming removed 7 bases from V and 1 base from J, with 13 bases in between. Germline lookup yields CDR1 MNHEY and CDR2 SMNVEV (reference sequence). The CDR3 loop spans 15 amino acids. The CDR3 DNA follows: TGTGCCAGCAAACATGGCAGAATGAACACCGGGGAGCTGTTTTTT. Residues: CASKHGRMNTGELFF.

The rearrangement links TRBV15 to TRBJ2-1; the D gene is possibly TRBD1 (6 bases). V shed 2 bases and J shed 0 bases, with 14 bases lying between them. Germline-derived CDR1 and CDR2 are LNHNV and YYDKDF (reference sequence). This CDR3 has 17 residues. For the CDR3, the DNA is TGTGCCACCAGCAGATCTCAGGGGCCGAGCTCCTACAATGAGCAGTTCTTC. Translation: CATSRSQGPSSYNEQFF.